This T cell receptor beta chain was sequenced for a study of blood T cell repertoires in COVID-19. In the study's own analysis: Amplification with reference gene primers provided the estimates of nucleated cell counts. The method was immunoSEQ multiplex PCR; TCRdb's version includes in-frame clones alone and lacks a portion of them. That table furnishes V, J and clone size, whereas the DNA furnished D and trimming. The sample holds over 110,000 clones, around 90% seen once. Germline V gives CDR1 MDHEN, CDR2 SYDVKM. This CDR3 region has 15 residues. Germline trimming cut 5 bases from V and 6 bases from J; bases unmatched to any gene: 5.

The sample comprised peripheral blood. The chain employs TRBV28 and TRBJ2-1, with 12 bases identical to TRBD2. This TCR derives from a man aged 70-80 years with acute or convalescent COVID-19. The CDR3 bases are TGTGCCAGCAGTACCCTAGCGGGAGGGGCCAATGAGCAGTTCTTC. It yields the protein CASSTLAGGANEQFF.